The 6 T cell receptor beta chains below come from one sample, sequenced in a study of post-analysis software for immune sequencing data. Broader study findings: There were five TRBV segments more frequent in patients than controls, and TRBV5-6, TRBV5-1 and TRBV20-1 were among them.

Researchers reported that TCR beta cDNA libraries carried unique molecular identifiers. MiXCR, applied by TCRdb to the PCR reads, yields one record per CDR3 protein. Among hundreds of thousands of distinct CDR3 sequences, around 40% were seen once, and the ten largest hold more than 1.5%. These receptors' antigens are unknown. Material for sequencing was blood. The receptors originated from a girl between 10 and 17 years old with multiple sclerosis.

This chain connects TRBV12-3 or TRBV12-4 to TRBJ1-1; D remains unclear. V shed 6 bases and J shed 4 bases, with 18 bases lying between them. The CDR3 is 15 amino acids. This CDR3 reads CASSSGFGRGTEAFF. The CDR3 nucleotides are TGTGCCAGCAGCTCGGGCTTCGGAAGAGGCACTGAAGCTTTCTTT.

J is TRBJ2-7 and V is TRBV5-5; unclear D gene. CDR3 length: 14 residues. Germline CDR1 and CDR2: SGHKS and YYEKEE (reference sequence). V dropped 0 bases and J dropped 4 bases, with 11 bases sitting between them. In DNA form, the CDR3 reads TGTGCCAGCAGCTTGGAAGGATTCGGGTACGAGCAGTACTTC. Amino acid sequence: CASSLEGFGYEQYF.

The sample holds a few counts of this clonotype. This sequence joins TRBV5-1 and TRBJ2-5; the match to TRBD1 covers 11 bases. V trimming: 3 bases; J trimming: 4 bases; junction bases outside the gene matches: 8. CDR1 and CDR2 (germline): SGHRS, YFSETQ. CDR3 length: 16 residues. Here the CDR3 reads CASSSTGTGGGETQYF. The CDR3, as DNA: TGCGCCAGCAGCTCTACCGGGACAGGGGGTGGAGAGACCCAGTACTTC.

This clonotype was found a few times. The chain joins TRBV4-2 to TRBJ2-7, with D perhaps given as TRBD1 or TRBD2 (6 bases each). CDR1 and CDR2 from the germline V gene are LGHNA and YNFKEQ. The CDR3 spans 16 residues. The V and J ends lost 4 bases and 3 bases respectively, with 19 bases between them. CDR3 protein: CASSPEGGLSNYEQYF. CDR3 nucleotide sequence: TGTGCCAGCAGCCCAGAGGGGGGTCTCTCCAACTACGAGCAGTACTTC.

The rearrangement joins TRBV12-3 or TRBV12-4 to TRBJ1-2, with no clear D. This CDR3 comprises 13 residues. V lost 3 bases to trimming and J lost 7 bases, with 12 bases between them. The DNA for the CDR3 is TGTGCCAGCAGTTTGTCGGAGGGTGTTGGCTACACCTTC. Amino acids: CASSLSEGVGYTF.

The CDR3 reads CASCKQGLGYEQYF. CDR3 in DNA: TGTGCCAGCTGTAAACAGGGACTTGGATACGAGCAGTACTTC. V usage is TRBV12-3 or TRBV12-4 and J usage is TRBJ2-7; D is possibly TRBD1 or TRBD2 (6 bases each). V shed 8 bases and J shed 4 bases, with 18 bases lying between them. The CDR3 spans 14 residues.